This T cell receptor beta chain was sequenced in a study of shared clonotypes between healthy human individuals (dated by TCRdb to 2019 to 2021). Background on the whole study: The cohort included a few men and a couple of women between 18 and 49 years of age. Per donor, three plates each were used for CD4 naive and CD4 memory, two for CD8 naive, and one for CD8 memory. The study deeply sequenced blood TCR repertoires of about 5 healthy adults to estimate repertoire size and the extent of clonotype sharing between individuals. Libraries were prepared and TCR repertoires were sequenced by different laboratories using diverse techniques, in order to increase sequencing depth and limit assay-specific biases. Each donor's leukapheresis produced roughly between roughly 0.85 and 9.5 billion PBMCs. What the work shows at the level of the full study, not this receptor alone: Pairwise subsampling led to the expectation that sequencing depth would affect the degree of clonotype sharing among donors. Because the study included only a small number of donors, the genetic and exposure-history diversity represented was limited. Sampling was restricted to blood, and TCR repertoires in tissue are likely to differ from TCR repertoires in blood. Higher generation probabilities were observed for clonotypes shared by all four sorted-subset donors than for non-shared clonotypes. Even with the large sequencing depth, rarefaction of the sorted-subset datasets indicated that sequencing was incomplete. Around 5.4% of naive CD4, around 3.5% of naive CD8, approximately 2% of memory CD4, and less than 0.45% of memory CD8 clonotypes were shared across a few donors. Estimated clonotype richness was generally larger for naive than for memory subsets.

Healthy HIV-negative adults with no recently reported acute infections or vaccinations were included as donors. Only Caucasian adults living in Nashville, Tennessee, USA were represented among the donors. Magnetic negative selection was used to enrich CD4+ T cells, after which naive cells were positively selected on CD45RA and the negative fraction became the memory subset. Blood was obtained by leukapheresis, after which PBMCs were separated by Ficoll-Histopaque density gradient centrifugation and cryopreserved in liquid nitrogen vapor phase. Analytical flow cytometry was used to check the purity and quantity of each magnetically sorted T cell population. Each sorted fraction had its genomic DNA isolated and then quantified by UV absorbance on a Nanodrop 2000c. CDR1 and CDR2 are drawn from the germline V gene: SGHTA, FQGNSA. The CDR3 starts with the cysteine, ends with the phenylalanine, and has 15 residues. The entry retains the CDR3 DNA only, 45 bases that are in frame from base 1. Deletion took 1 base off V and 2 bases off J, with a span of 10 bases between the germline ends.

Using the deep immunoSEQ assay, TCR CDR3 regions were amplified from genomic DNA by multiplex PCR. For each cell subset, the extracted genomic DNA was distributed evenly across all wells of several immunoSEQ 96-well plates, and each plate served as one replicate. For sorted subsets, each replicate PCR was loaded with roughly 0.2 ug genomic DNA, equivalent to 25,000 to 35,000 T cell genomes. Purified libraries were measured with a Qubit 3.0 fluorometer, size-checked on a Bioanalyzer 2100, and measured again with the KAPA Library Quantification kit. Every immunoSEQ 96-well plate was sequenced on a separate single-read 150-cycle Illumina NextSeq 550 flow cell. The original pipeline was this. Because the immunoSEQ output held only junctional sequences and lacked quality scores, the filtering could not match the filtering applied to full-length reads. Sequences were annotated with PyIR, a Python wrapper for IgBLAST v1.9, using IMGT germline references to assign V/J genes and CDR3. Reads were removed for weak V/J assignments (E-value above 1e-6), missing CDR3, stop codons, out-of-frame junctions, or ambiguous translated residues. V3J clonotypes were defined by identical inferred V gene, J gene, and CDR3 amino acid sequence. Percentage overlap between repertoires was computed as shared unique clonotypes divided by the size of the smaller repertoire. RTK rarefaction, the Chao1 estimator, and Recon v2.1 estimates of unobserved clonotypes were used to assess repertoire richness. Generation probabilities were computed with OLGA for all TCRbeta clonotypes obtained by the gDNA method from several donors. Entries here come from immuneACCESS through TCRdb and include only in-frame sequences with V and J called. Some clones fail to appear in such tables; in the studies checked, an unresolved V gene covers under half of the shortfall, and the cause of the remainder is unknown. The DNA gave D and trimming, while V, J and clone size come from that table. For this sample there are some 1,100,000 clones; about four fifths appear just once. The ten largest clonotypes hold approximately 0.5% of the sample.

With regard to this clone: The antigen it recognizes is unknown. The sample holds no much larger clone one base away, and base qualities are not on file.

Recombination connected TRBV7-2 to TRBJ2-3; the best D guess is TRBD1, with 5 bases matching. Sequencing was done on a sample of memory CD4+ T cells from PBMCs. Interpreted using the paper, the cell subset or site label stands for: CD45RA-negative fraction. The origin of this receptor is a man younger than 35 in good health. Some clones in this sample may be carry-over from other donors' samples. The CDR3 reads CASSLDPGATDTQYF. The nucleotide sequence reads TGTGCCAGCAGCTTAGACCCTGGGGCCACAGATACGCAGTATTTT.